This is a list of T cell receptor beta chains from one sample in a study of T cell changes during pregnancy in multiple sclerosis. The protocol was immunoSEQ multiplex PCR, while the TCRdb copy is restricted to in-frame clones and leaves out a portion. The repertoire has tens of thousands of clones, more than 85% of them found once; the top ten carry about 0.95%. This sample comprised peripheral blood, obtained before pregnancy. The receptor source for this set is a female donor with multiple sclerosis, enrolled in a pregnancy study. The CDR3 runs from the conserved cysteine through the conserved F or W. D genes are given only for firm matches. Not every row has a clone size; where given, it reads once, few, many or a size class.

d_call	v_call	clone_size	cdr3_length	j_call	cdr3_aa	cdr3_nt
NA	TRBV7-2	once	15	TRBJ2-7	CASSPLPENTYEQYF	TGTGCCAGCAGCCCCCTCCCCGAAAACACCTACGAGCAGTACTTC
NA	TRBV11-2	once	15	TRBJ2-1	CASSSWSRDFNEQFF	TGTGCCAGCAGCTCTTGGTCTAGGGACTTCAATGAGCAGTTCTTC
NA	TRBV5-4	NA	13	TRBJ2-3	CASSRGQPDTQYF	TGTGCCAGCAGCAGGGGACAACCAGATACGCAGTATTTT
NA	TRBV9	NA	13	TRBJ2-7	CASSVGRSSRQYF	TGTGCCAGCAGCGTAGGTCGGTCTTCCCGGCAGTACTTC
NA	TRBV2	few	12	TRBJ2-7	CASSRAHYEQYF	TGTGCCTCAAGCAGGGCCCACTACGAGCAGTACTTC
TRBD1	TRBV12-5	NA	15	TRBJ1-1	CASGAGTGIYTEAFF	TGTGCTAGTGGTGCCGGGACAGGGATTTACACTGAAGCTTTCTTT
TRBD1	TRBV2	NA	14	TRBJ1-2	CASSWGQVNYGYTF	TGTGCCAGCAGCTGGGGACAGGTGAACTATGGCTACACCTTC
NA	TRBV9	once	15	TRBJ1-4	CASSFAPSDNEKLFF	TGTGCCAGCTCTTTCGCCCCGAGTGATAATGAAAAACTGTTTTTT
TRBD2	TRBV4-1	NA	17	TRBJ2-1	CASSLRLAGVTYNEQFF	TGCGCCAGCAGCCTCAGACTAGCGGGAGTAACCTACAATGAGCAGTTCTTC
TRBD1	TRBV19	NA	13	TRBJ2-3	CASSAGQGAAQYF	TGTGCCAGTAGTGCTGGACAGGGGGCGGCGCAGTATTTT
NA	TRBV6-1	NA	15	TRBJ1-1	CASSDATQGSSEAFF	TGTGCCAGCAGTGATGCGACACAGGGTTCATCTGAAGCTTTCTTT
NA	TRBV9	NA	16	TRBJ1-1	CASSVEAHLLQSGAFF	TGTGCCAGCAGCGTAGAGGCTCACCTTCTTCAGTCAGGAGCTTTCTTT
NA	TRBV7-2	NA	13	TRBJ2-3	CASSYRGQGTQYF	TGTGCCAGCAGCTATAGAGGCCAGGGTACGCAGTATTTT
TRBD2	TRBV6-5	NA	15	TRBJ2-3	CASSILGEGTDTQYF	TGTGCCAGCAGCATTTTGGGGGAGGGGACAGATACGCAGTATTTT
NA	TRBV18	NA	14	TRBJ1-2	CASSPPNGLRRYTF	TGTGCCAGCTCACCTCCCAACGGACTCCGCCGCTACACCTTC
NA	TRBV13	NA	13	TRBJ2-7	CASSLNQVYEQYF	TGTGCCAGCAGCTTAAATCAGGTGTACGAGCAGTACTTC
NA	TRBV2	NA	13	TRBJ2-1	CASNSAGPNEQFF	TGTGCCAGCAATTCGGCAGGGCCAAATGAGCAGTTCTTC
NA	TRBV7-2	NA	16	TRBJ1-5	CASSLVRVPPNQPQHF	TGTGCCAGCAGCTTAGTCAGGGTGCCTCCCAATCAGCCCCAGCATTTT